This entry features one T cell receptor (beta chain) sequence. TCR libraries were built from approximately 520 ng of total RNA by linear amplification. MiXCR was run by TCRdb on the reads, yielding one entry per CDR3 protein. The profile shows around 200,000 distinct CDR3 sequences, 65% to 75% of them singletons. These data belong to a study of healthy donors' naive CD4 and CD8 T cells. The specimen was naive CD4+ and CD8+ T cells sorted from blood, pooled from several donors. The TCR originated in a pool of human donors in good health; the sample pools cells from several healthy donors.

The CDR3 spells CASSIHTGGPGNEQFF. In nucleotides, the CDR3 is TGTGCCAGTAGTATTCATACGGGAGGGCCGGGGAATGAGCAGTTCTTC. The chain joins TRBV19 to TRBJ2-1; 8 nucleotides line up with TRBD2. Looked up from germline, CDR1 is LNHDA and CDR2 is SQIVND (reference sequence). This CDR3 contains 16 residues. The V gene end was trimmed by 3 bases and the J gene end by 7 bases; junction bases not matched to a gene: 11. The complete variable domain, with remaining parts taken from reference TRBV19 and TRBJ2-1, reads DGGITQSPKYLFRKEGQNVTLSCEQNLNHDAMYWYRQDPGQGLRLIYYSQIVNDFQKGDIAEGYSVSREKKESFPLTVTSAQKNPTAFYLCASSIHTGGPGNEQFFGPGTRLTVL.